This TCR beta chain comes out of a study of blood T cell repertoires in COVID-19. In the study overall: PBMCs, B-cell-depleted T cells, or T cells provided the cDNA or gDNA that made up the material.

Per germline, CDR1 MDHEN and CDR2 SYDVKM. The V end lost 6 bases, the J end lost 3 bases, and 6 bases lay between the germline ends. The CDR3 extends over 11 amino acids. This clone occurred once. The assay was immunoSEQ multiplex PCR, and TCRdb's table has in-frame clones only and misses some. The data show about 140,000 clones, 87% seen once. The genes are TRBV28 and TRBJ2-7; D call uncertain. Sequencing was carried out using PBMCs or T cells enriched from blood (not recorded which). This TCR was recovered from a man between 60 and 75 years old who had recovered from COVID-19. CDR3 amino acids: CASSHFYEQYF. CDR3 coding DNA: TGTGCCAGCAGCCATTTCTACGAGCAGTACTTC.